The 7 T cell receptor beta chains in this list originate from one sample, sequenced in a study of CD8+CD57+ T cells in acquired aplastic anemia (dated by TCRdb to 2017 to 2018). Data came from an Illumina HiSeq 2000. TCR beta VDJ combination and CDR3 sequence profiling used genomic DNA as the template. TCRdb cleaned the public reads at Q25 with fastp, built clones with MiXCR and kept in-frame beta chains. A single entry per CDR3 protein holds the most common genes and DNA from its merged rows. Recorded for this sample are fewer than 85,000 distinct CDR3 sequences; roughly 70% of them occurred a single time. The ten largest clones take up roughly 80% of the sample. Flow cytometry had shown CD8+CD57+ cell expansion in the patients selected for sequencing. The specimen was sorted CD4+, CD8+, or CD8+CD57+ T cells (not recorded which) from PBMCs. These receptors were taken from a human donor with aplastic anemia.

V and J are TRBV10-3 and TRBJ2-7; TRBD1 is a possible D gene (5 bases). The CDR3 totals 16 residues. The germline V and J ends were trimmed by 2 bases and 0 bases, with 14 bases remaining between them. Per germline, CDR1 ENHRY and CDR2 SYGVKD. This chain's CDR3 is CAISEVTVSRSYEQYF. The CDR3 bases are TGTGCCATCAGTGAGGTGACAGTCTCCCGCTCCTACGAGCAGTACTTC.

The count of this clonotype is one. The J gene is TRBJ2-1, the V gene TRBV20-1; D is uncertain. In germline, CDR1 is DFQATT, CDR2 SNEGSKA (reference sequence). The ends were cut back, 0 bases at V and 0 bases at J, with 9 bases in the middle. The CDR3 loop spans 15 amino acids. The CDR3 here is CSARDIASSYNEQFF. The CDR3 DNA reads as TGCAGTGCTAGAGATATAGCTAGCTCCTACAATGAGCAGTTCTTC.

This clonotype has only one observation. The rearrangement joins TRBV19 to TRBJ2-5, with 7 bases aligning to TRBD1. Per germline, CDR1 LNHDA and CDR2 SQIVND (reference sequence). After removal of 4 bases from V and 5 bases from J, the junction contained 7 bases not matched to a gene. The CDR3 consists of 14 residues. CDR3 nucleotide sequence: TGTGCCAGTAGTACCACGACAGGGTGGGAGACCCAGTACTTC. Encoded protein: CASSTTTGWETQYF.

In this sample, this clonotype turned up a few times. The genes are TRBV20-1 and TRBJ1-5; unclear D gene. Germline values: CDR1 DFQATT, CDR2 SNEGSKA (reference sequence). CDR3 length: 12 residues. V was cut by 6 bases and J by 4 bases, with 10 bases left in between. CDR3 in DNA: TGCAGTGCCGCGGACGGGAATCAGCCCCAGCATTTT. This codes for CSAADGNQPQHF.

This clonotype was detected only a few times. The chain carries TRBV20-1 and TRBJ2-3; 11 bases are shared with TRBD2. Germline V lookup: CDR1 DFQATT, CDR2 SNEGSKA (reference sequence). The CDR3 length is 15 residues. With V trimmed by 2 bases and J by 5 bases, 6 bases remained unmatched. The CDR3 coding sequence is TGCAGTGCTAGATCCCTGACTAGCGGGGAAGATACGCAGTATTTT. Its translation is CSARSLTSGEDTQYF.

This clonotype turned up a few times. This chain joins TRBV2 and TRBJ1-6; 11 bases match TRBD1. Germline CDR1 SNHLY, CDR2 FYNNEI. CDR3 length equals 15 residues. Trimming removed 6 bases from V and 11 bases from J; junction bases left unmatched: 9. CDR3 region: CASSYTGTGGPPLHF. Written as DNA, the CDR3 is TGTGCCAGCAGCTATACCGGGACAGGGGGGCCACCCCTCCACTTT.

CDR3 sequence reads: CASSQDHGTPPRNEQFF. In DNA, the CDR3 is TGTGCCAGCAGCCAAGACCACGGGACACCACCTAGGAATGAGCAGTTCTTC. This sequence joins TRBV14 and TRBJ2-1, with a tentative D call TRBD1 (6 bases). The V end lost 0 bases, the J end lost 7 bases, and 19 bases lay between the germline ends. CDR3 length: 17 residues. Germline lookup yields CDR1 SGHDN and CDR2 FVKESK.